This T cell receptor (beta chain) was retrieved from a study of cytomegalovirus exposure and HLA in healthy donors. Whole-study results and caveats: An analysis that was carried out later associated 16,000 or so TCR beta sequences with HLA alleles at 0.05 false discovery rate. Being productive about 87% or about 30% of the time was typical of most TCR beta V segments in an earlier analysis.

Donors sampled were nominally healthy, though unrecorded immune exposures were likely. On this clone: The target antigen is unknown.

The CDR3 contains 13 residues. Trimming cost V 5 bases and J 6 bases, with 14 bases left between them. In germline, CDR1 is WNHNN, CDR2 SYGVQD (reference sequence). Amplification used 60 Vbeta primers and 13 Jbeta primers. Profiled with immunoSEQ multiplex PCR; TCRdb holds only in-frame clones, not every one. Of 180,000 or so clones listed, under 80% are singletons. What was sequenced was PBMCs. The J gene is TRBJ2-7, the V gene TRBV10-1, with D tentatively TRBD1 (6 bases). This receptor was obtained from a woman younger than 45 in good health and CMV-seropositive. The CDR3 loop reads CASSPGVRGEQYF. The CDR3 DNA is TGCGCCAGCAGTCCCGGGGTCAGGGGCGAGCAGTACTTC.